Listed below are T cell receptor beta chains from one sample, sequenced in a study of cytomegalovirus exposure and HLA in healthy donors. TCRdb's copy holds only in-frame clones and misses some; the assay was immunoSEQ multiplex PCR. The sample includes tens of thousands of clones, approximately 68% seen only once; the top ten take roughly 11%. Sequencing was performed on PBMCs. Receptors were obtained from a woman aged 25-40 years in good health and CMV-seronegative. Each CDR3 is given with its conserved first and last residue. Each record gives: CDR3 DNA, CDR3 protein, clone size, V gene, J gene, D gene. The D gene is left open where the match is weak. Expanded clones get a size class; other rows say once, few or many, or leave the size out.

TGTGCCAGCAGTCCCAATAATTCACCCCTCCACTTT	CASSPNNSPLHF	once	TRBV6-5	TRBJ1-6	NA
TGTGCCAGCTCACCACAGAGCTACGAGCAGTACTTC	CASSPQSYEQYF	NA	TRBV18	TRBJ2-7	NA
TGTGCCAGCAGTTCCCGGACTAGCGGGGGGGGAGATACGCAGTATTTT	CASSSRTSGGGDTQYF	NA	TRBV6-5	TRBJ2-3	TRBD2
TGTGCCAGCAGTTACAGAGGGGGCAGCACTGAAGCTTTCTTT	CASSYRGGSTEAFF	few	TRBV6-5	TRBJ1-1	TRBD1
TGTGCCAGCAGCCCACGACAGACCTCTGGAAACACCATATATTTT	CASSPRQTSGNTIYF	NA	TRBV7-2	TRBJ1-3	NA
TGTGCCAGCAGCACCGTTCAGGGGCGACTCGTCGAGCAGTACTTC	CASSTVQGRLVEQYF	NA	TRBV6-6	TRBJ2-7	NA
TGTGCCAGCAGCTACGAACTAGCCGAGCAGTTCTTC	CASSYELAEQFF	NA	TRBV5-4	TRBJ2-1	NA
TGTGCCACCACCACAGGGGCCAGAGGTGGCTACACCTTC	CATTTGARGGYTF	NA	TRBV15	TRBJ1-2	TRBD1
TGTGCTAGTGGTTTGGACTACAGGGCAGATACGCAGTATTTT	CASGLDYRADTQYF	NA	TRBV12-5	TRBJ2-3	NA
TGTGCCAGCAGACGGGACTGGTTCGATGAAAAACTGTTTTTT	CASRRDWFDEKLFF	NA	TRBV6-5	TRBJ1-4	NA
TGCAGCGGGCAGGGACAGGAGAACACTGAAGCTTTCTTT	CSGQGQENTEAFF	once	TRBV29-1	TRBJ1-1	TRBD1
TGTGCCAGCAGCACTAGGGACAGCAGTTATTCACCCCTCCACTTT	CASSTRDSSYSPLHF	NA	TRBV5-8	TRBJ1-6	TRBD1
TGTGCCAGCAGTTCGTCACAGGGGGAGGGAAACACCATATATTTT	CASSSSQGEGNTIYF	NA	TRBV6-5	TRBJ1-3	TRBD1
TGTGCCAGCAGTGGACAGGGCTCTGGAAACACCATATATTTT	CASSGQGSGNTIYF	few	TRBV2	TRBJ1-3	TRBD1
TGTGCCAGCAGTGGCCGGACAGGGTGGTCCACTGAAGCTTTCTTT	CASSGRTGWSTEAFF	NA	TRBV25-1	TRBJ1-1	TRBD1
TGTGCCAGCAGATCACAGGGCTACGAGCAGTACTTC	CASRSQGYEQYF	NA	TRBV2	TRBJ2-7	NA
TGTGCCCGATCAATCGGGGGGATAAATGAAGCTTTCTTT	CARSIGGINEAFF	NA	TRBV30	TRBJ1-1	NA
TGTGCCTGGTTGACAGTCTCCTACGAGCAGTACTTC	CAWLTVSYEQYF	NA	TRBV30	TRBJ2-7	NA
TGCGCCAGCAGCCGTCTAGCGGGGGGGAATAATGAGCAGTTCTTC	CASSRLAGGNNEQFF	once	TRBV5-1	TRBJ2-1	TRBD2
TGCGCCAGCGCTAAGTGGCAAGCGTATAATTCACCCCTCCACTTT	CASAKWQAYNSPLHF	NA	TRBV23-1	TRBJ1-6	NA
TGTGCCAGCAGTCCCCCCGGGAGCAATCAGCCCCAGCATTTT	CASSPPGSNQPQHF	NA	TRBV28	TRBJ1-5	NA
TGCGCCAGCAGTCAAAAAACGGAAACAGGGCCCACAGATACGCAGTATTTT	CASSQKTETGPTDTQYF	NA	TRBV23-1	TRBJ2-3	NA
TGCGCCAGCGCTGACAGGGATGAGACCCAGTACTTC	CASADRDETQYF	few	TRBV4-1	TRBJ2-5	TRBD1
TGTTCTGCAGGGTGGTACGAGCAGTACTTC	CSAGWYEQYF	NA	TRBV7-9	TRBJ2-7	NA
TGTGCCAGCAGCATGCAACAGGGGGCGTGGACTGAAGCTTTCTTT	CASSMQQGAWTEAFF	few	TRBV5-6	TRBJ1-1	TRBD1
TGTGCCAGTAGTATGGAGACAGGGGTCGGGAACACTGAAGCTTTCTTT	CASSMETGVGNTEAFF	NA	TRBV19	TRBJ1-1	TRBD1
TGTGCCAGCACAAATTCGGGTGAAGCTTTCTTT	CASTNSGEAFF	few	TRBV2	TRBJ1-1	NA